Following are 17 T cell receptor beta chains from one sample sequenced in a study of T cells in Graves' hyperthyroidism and ophthalmopathy. RNA transcripts gave rise to amplified TCR beta CDR3 regions. Carried out on the TCR CDR3, a first-round RT-PCR used the HTBI primer set. TCRdb re-derived calls from the multiplex PCR reads in MiXCR, one entry per CDR3 protein. The table records 700,000 to 850,000 distinct CDR3 sequences, around 40% of them present only once. The sample consisted of blood. These receptors all come from a woman in her thirties or forties with Graves' hyperthyroidism.

This clonotype was observed a few times. The chain carries TRBV7-6 and TRBJ2-7, with D tentatively TRBD1 or TRBD2 (5 bases each). V shed 5 bases and J shed 2 bases, with 19 bases lying between them. The CDR3 totals 16 residues. Per the germline V gene, CDR1 is SGHVS and CDR2 is FNYEAQ. This CDR3 is CASSARSEVGAYEQYF. In nucleotides, the CDR3 is TGTGCCAGCAGCGCCAGGTCCGAGGTGGGGGCCTACGAGCAGTACTTC.

The chain carries TRBV7-9 and TRBJ2-7; D unresolved. This CDR3 comprises 15 residues. CDR1 is SEHNR and CDR2 is FQNEAQ in the germline V gene (reference sequence). Deletions cut 9 bases from V and 2 bases from J, with 20 bases between. The CDR3 loop reads CASSIEHQRPYEQYF. CDR3 DNA sequence: TGTGCCAGTAGTATTGAACACCAACGGCCCTACGAGCAGTACTTC.

Concerning this clonotype itself: A much larger clone lies one base from this, so it may be a read error. The rearrangement joins TRBV19 to TRBJ1-5, with D possibly being TRBD1 (6 bases). The CDR3 loop spans 17 amino acids. Germline V gene sequence: CDR1 LNHDA, CDR2 SQIVND (reference sequence). The CDR3 coding sequence is TGTGCCAGTAGTATAACCCGGGACATATATAGCAATCAGCACCAGCATTTT. It translates to CASSITRDIYSNQHQHF.

This clonotype was found many times. This chain joins TRBV9 and TRBJ1-5; 7 bases map to TRBD1. Per the germline V gene, CDR1 is SGDLS and CDR2 is YYNGEE. The ends lost 0 bases at V and 7 bases at J; junction bases unmatched: 1. CDR3 length equals 13 residues. The CDR3 bases are TGTGCCAGCAGCGTAGGGGACAGCCAGCCCCAGCATTTT. Encoded protein: CASSVGDSQPQHF.

This rearrangement joins TRBV7-9 to TRBJ2-1; D unclear. V shed 5 bases and J shed 8 bases, with 4 bases lying between them. CDR3 size: 10 residues. Germline V CDR1 and CDR2: SEHNR, FQNEAQ (reference sequence). In DNA form, the CDR3 reads TGTGCCAGCAGCACGTATGAGCAGTTCTTC. As protein: CASSTYEQFF.

This chain links TRBV7-2 with TRBJ2-7; 7 nucleotides line up with TRBD2. V shed 4 bases and J 0 bases; nucleotides not matched to a gene: 6. Germline lookup yields CDR1 SGHTA and CDR2 FQGNSA. The CDR3 consists of 15 residues. The CDR3 DNA follows: TGTGCCAGCAGCTACCGGGGAGGGCTCTCCTACGAGCAGTACTTC. Its translation is CASSYRGGLSYEQYF.

This clonotype was found a few times. The chain recombines TRBV29-1 with TRBJ1-4; D perhaps matches TRBD1 (5 bases). The CDR3 is 13 residues long. CDR1 and CDR2 (germline): SQVTM, ANQGSEA. V lost 5 bases to trimming and J lost 8 bases, with 15 bases between them. Here the CDR3 DNA reads TGCAGCGTTCCTGGGCAGGGTCAGGAAAAACTGTTTTTT. Protein: CSVPGQGQEKLFF.

With respect to this clonotype: The junction shows a germline mismatch at one end, possibly a read error. V and J are TRBV10-3 and TRBJ1-2; D is uncertain. The CDR3 is 13 residues long. Germline V lookup: CDR1 ENHRY, CDR2 SYGVKD. The CDR3 nucleotides read TGTGCCATCAGTGAAACAGCTAAATATGGCTACACCTTC. Its protein is CAISETAKYGYTF.

V and J are TRBV4-1 and TRBJ1-5, with a weak D call TRBD1 (5 bases). V shed 0 bases and J shed 2 bases, with 8 bases lying between them. This CDR3 comprises 15 residues. Germline V gene sequence: CDR1 MGHRA, CDR2 YSYEKL. The CDR3 coding sequence is TGCGCCAGCAGCCAAGATAGACAGCGCAATCAGCCCCAGCATTTT. Residues: CASSQDRQRNQPQHF.

For this clonotype: The junction shows a germline mismatch at one end, possibly a read error. The rearrangement links TRBV7-1 to TRBJ2-1, with TRBD1 identical over 8 bases. TRBV7-1 is recorded as an ORF, its role being uncertain. The CDR3 extends over 15 amino acids. DNA for the CDR3: TGTGCCAGCAGCTCCGGACAGGGAAGTTTGAATGGGCAGTTCTTC. Translated, it gives CASSSGQGSLNGQFF.

This chain joins TRBV19 and TRBJ1-1, with D possibly matching TRBD1 (6 bases). The germline CDR1 and CDR2 sequences are LNHDA and SQIVND (reference sequence). Trimming cost V 7 bases and J 3 bases, with 18 bases left between them. This CDR3 comprises 15 residues. The CDR3 DNA reads as TGTGCCAGTACCCCACAGGGCTATGGCTACACTGAAGCTTTCTTT. Translation: CASTPQGYGYTEAFF.

V and J are TRBV7-9 and TRBJ2-5; D is unresolved. V was pared by 1 base and J by 4 bases, with 16 bases between. Looked up from germline, CDR1 is SEHNR and CDR2 is FQNEAQ (reference sequence). CDR3 length: 16 residues. CDR3 sequence: CASSLGLGRLTETQYF. The DNA for the CDR3 is TGTGCCAGCAGCTTAGGGCTTGGAAGGTTAACAGAGACCCAGTACTTC.

The table lists this clonotype with many counts. This chain connects TRBV9 to TRBJ1-2; 7 bases map to TRBD1. Losses at the gene ends were 3 bases for V and 3 bases for J; bases not matched to a gene: 5. The length of the CDR3 is 14 residues. Germline V lookup: CDR1 SGDLS, CDR2 YYNGEE. The CDR3 is CASSARTGDYGYTF. CDR3 DNA sequence: TGTGCCAGCAGCGCTCGGACAGGAGACTATGGCTACACCTTC.

The sample holds many counts of this clonotype. This chain joins TRBV6-5 and TRBJ1-1; 7 nucleotides line up with TRBD1. J lost 0 bases, V lost 2 bases, and 3 bases had no gene match. This CDR3 has 15 amino acids. Germline V lookup: CDR1 MNHEY, CDR2 SVGAGI. Written as DNA, the CDR3 is TGTGCCAGCAGTTACAATCAGGGGGTGAACACTGAAGCTTTCTTT. This sequence encodes CASSYNQGVNTEAFF.

There are a few counts of this clonotype. This chain uses TRBV20-1 with TRBJ2-7; 7 bases align to TRBD2. J was trimmed by 2 bases and V by 7 bases; bases with no gene match: 8. This CDR3 spans 13 amino acids. In germline, CDR1 is DFQATT, CDR2 SNEGSKA (reference sequence). CDR3 residues: CSVSTGTTYEQYF. The CDR3 region has the DNA TGCAGTGTTAGTACCGGGACTACCTACGAGCAGTACTTC.

In this sample, this clonotype turned up many times. The V gene is TRBV29-1, the J gene TRBJ1-1; a weak D match, TRBD1 (5 bases). The length of the CDR3 is 13 residues. Germline assignment: CDR1 SQVTM and CDR2 ANQGSEA. V lost 1 base and J 3 bases, leaving 9 bases between the germline ends. Here the CDR3 reads CSVEGGGYTEAFF. The CDR3 DNA reads as TGCAGCGTTGAAGGCGGGGGTTACACTGAAGCTTTCTTT.

The chain has TRBV19 and TRBJ1-2, with a weak D call TRBD1 (5 bases). Germline-derived CDR1 and CDR2 are LNHDA and SQIVND (reference sequence). V lost 7 bases to trimming and J lost 0 bases, with 15 bases between them. The CDR3 covers 15 residues. CDR3 in amino acids: CASNPRGASNYGYTF. DNA of the CDR3: TGTGCCAGTAACCCCCGGGGCGCCTCTAACTATGGCTACACCTTC.